The entry below gives a single T cell receptor beta chain sequence along with its context. Its specificity is not known. The data are from a study of T-cell memory formation after mild COVID-19. Study as a whole: TCR clusters were largely donor specific.

The V gene end was trimmed by 2 bases and the J gene end by 0 bases; junction bases not matched to a gene: 2. Germline CDR1 and CDR2: GTSNPN and SVGIG (reference sequence). This CDR3 has 14 amino acids. General study points: Nothing showed for sure that second-wave clones peaking on day 37 were SARS-CoV-2 specific. Clones that contracted clustered mainly in CM and EM if CD4+ and in EMRA if CD8+.

Researchers used 5'RACE with constant-segment primers to make TCR alpha and TCR beta cDNA libraries that carry sample barcodes and UMIs. TCRdb recomputed calls from the 5' RACE reads with MiXCR, one row per CDR3 protein. The data hold around 200,000 distinct CDR3 sequences, with 27% observed a single time. This clonotype was obtained from an adult woman who had mild COVID-19 (a few samples of this study predate the infection). Cell type and time point are not known. Sequenced sample: PBMCs or a T cell subset sorted from them (not recorded which). The chain carries TRBV30 and TRBJ2-3, with TRBD1 identical over 7 bases. The CDR3 DNA reads TGTGCCTGGAGTACGACAGGGAGCACAGATACGCAGTATTTT. This translates into CAWSTTGSTDTQYF.